The next 32 T cell receptor beta chains were all read from a single sample in a study of blood T cell repertoires in COVID-19 (dated by TCRdb to 2020 to 2022). Libraries were constructed by the immunoSEQ multiplex PCR assay. TCRdb re-hosts the immuneACCESS table, in-frame sequences only. Its copies lack some clones; in the studies checked, an unresolved V gene accounts for under half of them, and the cause for the rest is not known. For this sample the table gives about 53,000 clones, of which about 83% were detected only once. The ten top clones hold 3.5% to 4.5% of the sample. Input material: peripheral blood. The receptor set was obtained from a man aged 50 to 60 with acute or convalescent COVID-19.

The chain combines TRBV11-2 with TRBJ1-5; TRBD1 matches at 8 bases. V trimming: 5 bases; J trimming: 5 bases; junction bases outside the gene matches: 5. Germline CDR1 SGHAT, CDR2 FQNNGV. CDR3 length equals 14 residues. The CDR3 sequence: CASSRTGKHQPQHF. The CDR3, as DNA: TGTGCCAGCAGCCGGACAGGGAAGCATCAGCCCCAGCATTTT.

The chain links TRBV7-3 to TRBJ1-1; no firm D call. This CDR3 is built from 18 residues. The V gene's germline CDR1 is SGHTA and CDR2 FQGTGA. V was pared by 6 bases and J by 4 bases, with 27 bases between. The CDR3 DNA follows: TGTGCCAGCAGTTCCAAACGACTCCAGGACTTACGGGCCACTGAAGCTTTCTTT. Its translation: CASSSKRLQDLRATEAFF.

V is TRBV7-9 and J is TRBJ1-2, with D tentatively TRBD1 (6 bases). The germline V gene has CDR1 SEHNR and CDR2 FQNEAQ (reference sequence). Trimming removed 5 bases at V and 8 bases at J, with 15 bases between. This CDR3 contains 13 residues. The CDR3 here is CASSPRGGWGYTF. The CDR3 bases are TGTGCCAGCAGCCCCCGAGGGGGTTGGGGCTACACCTTC.

J is TRBJ1-4 and V is TRBV29-1, with 10 nucleotides matching TRBD1. CDR1 and CDR2 from the germline V gene are SQVTM and ANQGSEA. The V segment lost 6 bases and the J segment 3 bases; nucleotides outside the gene matches: 10. The CDR3 is 16 amino acids. As DNA, the CDR3 is TGCAGCGTCGATGAGGGACAGGGGAGGTCTAATGAAAAACTGTTTTTT. This sequence encodes CSVDEGQGRSNEKLFF.

V and J are TRBV11-1 and TRBJ1-1; 8 positions agree with TRBD1. V was clipped by 3 bases and J by 5 bases; unmatched bases: 5. From germline, CDR1 is SGHAT and CDR2 FQDESV (reference sequence). This CDR3 contains 14 residues. The CDR3 sequence: CASSFDRGGTEAFF. The CDR3 region has the DNA TGTGCCAGCAGCTTCGACAGGGGTGGAACTGAAGCTTTCTTT.

The sample holds one count of this clone. As DNA, the CDR3 is TGTGCCAGCAGCGCAGCCTCCCGGGAGCCTAGGGAGCAGTACTTC. It specifies CASSAASREPREQYF. This chain uses TRBV14 with TRBJ2-7; maybe TRBD2 (6 bases). The CDR3 spans 15 residues. Trimming left V 5 bases short and J 7 bases short, with 21 bases between. CDR1 and CDR2 (germline): SGHDN, FVKESK.

This chain connects TRBV10-3 to TRBJ1-2; tentative D call: TRBD1 (6 bases). This CDR3 region has 14 residues. The germline V and J ends were trimmed by 6 bases and 4 bases, with 15 bases remaining between them. Germline V gene data show CDR1 as ENHRY and CDR2 as SYGVKD. CDR3 nucleotides: TGTGCCATCAGGCCCCAGGGGACAACCTATGGCTACACCTTC. Encoded protein: CAIRPQGTTYGYTF.

The chain carries TRBV5-1 and TRBJ1-1; TRBD1 agrees at 10 bases. From germline, CDR1 is SGHRS and CDR2 YFSETQ. Unmatched junction bases numbered 5, after V lost 3 bases and J lost 6 bases. The CDR3 covers 14 residues. The CDR3 region has the DNA TGCGCCAGCAGCTCCGGGACAGGGGTGGCTGAAGCTTTCTTT. Encoded protein: CASSSGTGVAEAFF. The full variable domain, in which reference TRBV5-1 and TRBJ1-1 provide the parts outside the CDR3, is KAGVTQTPRYLIKTRGQQVTLSCSPISGHRSVSWYQQTPGQGLQFLFEYFSETQRNKGNFPGRFSGRQFSNSRSEMNVSTLELGDSALYLCASSSGTGVAEAFFGQGTRLTVV.

This rearrangement joins TRBV4-2 to TRBJ2-3, with TRBD2 identical over 7 bases. CDR3 length equals 16 residues. V was clipped by 0 bases and J by 4 bases; unmatched bases: 7. Per germline, CDR1 LGHNA and CDR2 YNFKEQ. The CDR3 protein is CASSQDGGSGADTQYF. The CDR3, as DNA: TGTGCCAGCAGCCAAGATGGAGGGAGCGGGGCAGATACGCAGTATTTT.

This clone was seen a handful of times. V usage is TRBV25-1 and J usage is TRBJ2-7, with a tentative D call TRBD2 (6 bases). The CDR3 has 14 residues. Germline loops: CDR1 MGHDK, CDR2 SYGVNS. The V end was cut by 6 bases, the J end by 0 bases, with 12 bases between. The chain's CDR3 is CASSSLTSSYEQYF. For the CDR3, the DNA is TGTGCCAGCAGCTCGTTGACTAGCTCCTACGAGCAGTACTTC.

This clone showed up just once. The chain joins TRBV12-3 or TRBV12-4 to TRBJ2-7; 7 bases agree with TRBD2. The CDR3 consists of 13 residues. J was trimmed by 2 bases and V by 6 bases; bases with no gene match: 4. The CDR3 DNA reads TGTGCCAGCAGACTCGGACTAGCCTACGAGCAGTACTTC. It yields the protein CASRLGLAYEQYF.

The chain links TRBV19 to TRBJ1-2; D call uncertain. The CDR3 extends over 15 amino acids. Germline V gives CDR1 LNHDA, CDR2 SQIVND (reference sequence). The V end lost 1 base, the J end lost 8 bases, and 17 bases lay between the germline ends. DNA for the CDR3: TGTGCCAGTAGTATAGGGCGCCGGACTGCTTACGGCTACACCTTC. Amino acids: CASSIGRRTAYGYTF. The variable domain in full, completed from reference TRBV19 and TRBJ1-2, reads DGGITQSPKYLFRKEGQNVTLSCEQNLNHDAMYWYRQDPGQGLRLIYYSQIVNDFQKGDIAEGYSVSREKKESFPLTVTSAQKNPTAFYLCASSIGRRTAYGYTFGSGTRLTVV.

The chain joins TRBV12-3 or TRBV12-4 to TRBJ1-1, with TRBD1 identical over 8 bases. This CDR3 contains 13 residues. With 5 bases clipped from V and 4 bases from J, the junction kept 3 bases outside the gene matches. The CDR3 DNA sequence: TGTGCCAGCAGTCCGGGACAGGCCACTGAAGCTTTCTTT. It translates to CASSPGQATEAFF.

This chain connects TRBV7-9 to TRBJ1-5; 7 bases fit TRBD1. After removal of 5 bases from V and 5 bases from J, the junction contained 6 bases not matched to a gene. Germline CDR1 SEHNR, CDR2 FQNEAQ (reference sequence). This CDR3 spans 14 amino acids. Written as DNA, the CDR3 is TGTGCCAGCAGCCCTACAGGGGAACATCAGCCCCAGCATTTT. Amino acid sequence: CASSPTGEHQPQHF.

This chain connects TRBV6-6 to TRBJ1-2; TRBD1 matches 11 bases. V was pared by 6 bases and J by 4 bases, with 4 bases of the junction left unmatched. In germline, CDR1 is MNHNY, CDR2 SVGAGI (reference sequence). The length of the CDR3 is 14 residues. The CDR3 is CASRTGTGGYGYTF. The CDR3 DNA is TGTGCCAGCAGAACCGGGACAGGGGGCTATGGCTACACCTTC.

The chain has TRBV27 and TRBJ1-5; a weak D match, TRBD1 (5 bases). The CDR3 sequence is 14 residues long. Germline V gene data show CDR1 as MNHEY and CDR2 as SMNVEV (reference sequence). With 6 bases removed from V and 0 bases from J, the gap between germline ends came to 9 bases. CDR3 region: CASRSGYSNQPQHF. The CDR3 coding sequence is TGTGCCAGCAGGTCAGGGTATAGCAATCAGCCCCAGCATTTT.

This clone occurred once. The V call is TRBV4-1, the J call TRBJ2-1, with D possibly being TRBD1 (6 bases). Germline CDR1 and CDR2: MGHRA and YSYEKL. The CDR3 sequence is 18 residues long. V was shortened by 3 bases and J by 4 bases, with 22 bases between the two germline ends. In DNA form, the CDR3 reads TGCGCCAGCAGCCACGATCGGGGACACCTAAAGGGGTACAATGAGCAGTTCTTC. Protein sequence: CASSHDRGHLKGYNEQFF.

The chain uses TRBV27 and TRBJ2-1, with 9 bases aligning to TRBD2. V shed 0 bases, J shed 4 bases, and the junction held 10 bases outside the gene matches. The CDR3 contains 18 residues. Per germline, CDR1 MNHEY and CDR2 SMNVEV (reference sequence). In DNA form, the CDR3 reads TGTGCCAGCAGTTTATCCCTCAAGCGGGGGGCCTTGTACAATGAGCAGTTCTTC. Translating gives CASSLSLKRGALYNEQFF.

The rearrangement joins TRBV19 to TRBJ2-6, with no clear D. Germline V lookup: CDR1 LNHDA, CDR2 SQIVND (reference sequence). This CDR3 is built from 15 residues. Trimming shortened V by 3 bases and J by 0 bases, and 6 bases separated the two germline ends. The CDR3: CASSMGFSGANVLTF. The CDR3 coding sequence is TGTGCCAGTAGTATGGGCTTCTCTGGGGCCAACGTCCTGACTTTC.

The V and J genes are TRBV30 and TRBJ2-3; TRBD2 matches at 10 bases. The CDR3 sequence is 14 residues long. Germline CDR1 GTSNPN, CDR2 SVGIG (reference sequence). The ends lost 1 base at V and 13 bases at J; junction bases unmatched: 11. CDR3 nucleotides: TGTGCCTGGAGTGAGTCTCGGACTAGCGGTATGAAGTATTTT. Translation gives CAWSESRTSGMKYF.

The V call is TRBV6-5, the J call TRBJ2-7; 9 bases match TRBD1. CDR1 is MNHEY and CDR2 is SVGAGI in the germline V gene. There are 15 residues in the CDR3. J was trimmed by 5 bases and V by 5 bases; bases with no gene match: 10. CDR3 sequence reads: CASSKQGAALNEQYF. CDR3 DNA: TGTGCCAGCAGTAAACAGGGGGCCGCCCTAAACGAGCAGTACTTC.

This chain uses TRBV18 with TRBJ2-2, with TRBD2 matching 7 bases. V lost 4 bases and J lost 5; bases outside the gene matches: 10. Germline V gene lookup returns CDR1 KGHSH and CDR2 LQKENI. The CDR3 is 16 amino acids. The CDR3 sequence is CASSLGSPRGTGELFF. The CDR3 DNA follows: TGTGCCAGCTCACTAGGGTCACCGCGGGGGACCGGGGAGCTGTTTTTT.

The chain uses TRBV5-1 and TRBJ2-7; TRBD1 matches at 8 bases. The junction had 3 bases not matched to a gene; V was cut back by 4 bases and J by 3 bases. Germline values: CDR1 SGHRS, CDR2 YFSETQ. This CDR3 is 13 amino acids long. DNA of the CDR3: TGCGCCAGCAGCGGCGGACAGGGCTACGAGCAGTACTTC. Its protein product is CASSGGQGYEQYF.

V is TRBV29-1 and J is TRBJ1-2; no firm D call. The CDR3 is 13 residues long. CDR1 SQVTM and CDR2 ANQGSEA come from the germline V gene. Trimming took 6 bases from V and 3 from J, leaving 14 bases between them. The CDR3 sequence is CSVGMTDYYGYTF. For the CDR3, the DNA is TGCAGCGTGGGTATGACTGATTACTATGGCTACACCTTC.

The J gene is TRBJ1-5, the V gene TRBV19; TRBD1 might be the D (6 bases). V dropped 8 bases and J dropped 6 bases, with 14 bases sitting between them. Looked up from germline, CDR1 is LNHDA and CDR2 is SQIVND (reference sequence). This CDR3 has 13 residues. The CDR3 region is CASAQGWTQPQHF. In nucleotides, the CDR3 is TGTGCCAGTGCCCAGGGGTGGACTCAGCCCCAGCATTTT. Combining the CDR3 with reference TRBV19 and TRBJ1-5 gives the whole variable domain DGGITQSPKYLFRKEGQNVTLSCEQNLNHDAMYWYRQDPGQGLRLIYYSQIVNDFQKGDIAEGYSVSREKKESFPLTVTSAQKNPTAFYLCASAQGWTQPQHFGDGTRLSIL.

The rearrangement joins TRBV6-5 to TRBJ1-4; D uncertain. CDR1 is MNHEY and CDR2 is SVGAGI in the germline V gene. Trimming removed 0 bases at V and 0 bases at J, with 5 bases between. There are 15 residues in the CDR3. CDR3 in DNA: TGTGCCAGCAGTTACTCACACGCAACTAATGAAAAACTGTTTTTT. This gives the protein CASSYSHATNEKLFF.

V usage is TRBV5-4 and J usage is TRBJ1-5, with D unresolved. V lost 3 bases and J 3 bases, leaving 13 bases between the germline ends. Germline lookup yields CDR1 SGHNT and CDR2 YYREEE (reference sequence). The CDR3 totals 15 residues. CDR3 DNA: TGTGCCAGCAGCTCCTGGACGGAGGACAATCAGCCCCAGCATTTT. It translates to CASSSWTEDNQPQHF.

CDR3 protein: CASPPGPNSGNTIYF. Here the CDR3 DNA reads TGTGCCAGCCCCCCTGGGCCGAACTCTGGAAACACCATATATTTT. The chain carries TRBV11-3 and TRBJ1-3, with no clear D. CDR3 length equals 15 residues. The V and J ends lost 8 bases and 0 bases respectively, with 14 bases between them. Germline CDR1 reads SGHNT; CDR2 reads YENEEA.

The DNA of the CDR3 is TGTGCCAGCAGTGAGGGGCTGACCCTTGAGCTGGCGAGTGGCTACACCTTC. Amino acids: CASSEGLTLELASGYTF. V is TRBV6-1 and J is TRBJ1-2; D may be TRBD1 (5 bases). This CDR3 contains 17 residues. Deletions cut 3 bases from V and 7 bases from J, with 24 bases between. Germline loops: CDR1 MNHNS, CDR2 SASEGT.

This clone occurred once. The chain uses TRBV7-9 and TRBJ1-4; tentative D call: TRBD1 (5 bases). In germline, CDR1 is SEHNR, CDR2 FQNEAQ (reference sequence). There are 15 residues in the CDR3. Trimming left V 3 bases short and J 4 bases short, with 12 bases between. CDR3 amino acids: CASSFNQGSNEKLFF. The DNA of the CDR3 is TGTGCCAGCAGCTTTAATCAGGGTAGTAATGAAAAACTGTTTTTT.

The chain uses TRBV6-1 and TRBJ2-1; 14 positions agree with TRBD2. V trimming: 4 bases; J trimming: 2 bases; junction bases outside the gene matches: 1. Germline V gene data show CDR1 as MNHNS and CDR2 as SASEGT. The CDR3 has 16 amino acids. The CDR3 DNA reads as TGTGCCAGCAGTGGGACTAGCGGGGGGCCCTACAATGAGCAGTTCTTC. Translation: CASSGTSGGPYNEQFF.

V gene TRBV20-1 combines with J gene TRBJ2-7; 7 positions match TRBD2. This CDR3 region has 14 residues. V trimming: 3 bases; J trimming: 2 bases; junction bases outside the gene matches: 7. The germline V gene encodes CDR1 DFQATT and CDR2 SNEGSKA (reference sequence). The CDR3 loop is CSASRTRTPYEQYF. CDR3 bases: TGCAGTGCTAGTCGGACTAGAACACCCTACGAGCAGTACTTC.